Sequencing of this T cell receptor beta chain was carried out in a study of cytomegalovirus exposure and HLA in healthy donors (dated by TCRdb to about 2017). The study in broad terms: An earlier analysis of some 620 of the donors reported approximately 280 Gb of sequence data and approximately 120 million unique TCR beta sequences obtained from roughly 180 million T cells. An early release that covered about 640 HLA-typed donors contained approximately 290 gigabases of sequencing data and approximately 85 million unique TCR sequences. Among the roughly 430 genotyped donors, more than 70% belonged to the genetic ancestry cluster associated with self-reported Caucasian donors. The aim of the study was to test whether cataloging public T cell receptors could identify signatures of past pathogen exposure. Using immunosequencing, the study profiled T cell repertoires from fewer than 700 subjects and related those repertoires to cytomegalovirus serostatus. Besides the first cohort of 550 to 750 subjects, a separate validation cohort made up of roughly 120 different subjects was used. The study combined high-throughput TCR immunosequencing, statistical association of individual TCRs with disease status, and machine learning to predict cytomegalovirus infection status. To study patterns of TCR occurrence, a later analysis re-analyzed previously published TCR beta repertoires from 666 donors and added high-resolution HLA genotyping. Rather than using new phenotypic data, the later analysis identified candidate immune exposures from TCR beta sequences and from how often those sequences occurred across donors. An earlier analysis of several hundred of the donors applied high-throughput TCR beta sequencing to assess whether each TCR beta V gene segment acted as functional or pseudogenic. Donor age, sex, ethnicity and CMV serostatus were compiled alongside the repertoire data. Genome-wide SNP genotypes for about 60% of the roughly 700 donors were used in a later genetic analysis, which treated that subset as a discovery cohort. All discovery cohort repertoires had been generated using a single sequencing platform. HLA typing covered class I and class II loci at four-digit resolution. The number of donors typed differed by locus, with 629-630 for A, B, C, DRB1 and DQB1, around 500 for DQA1, 606 for DPA1, and some 450 for DPB1. Because of strong linkage in the cohort, roughly five DR-DQ haplotypes were treated as single units for association and clustering. Across roughly 420 genotyped donors of the cohort, an average of about 200,000 unique TCR beta nucleotide sequences per donor were sequenced, and roughly 20% of those sequences were non-productive. The paper as a whole reports these results and caveats: In a later analysis, HLA-associated TCR beta chains showed more clonal expansion and lower generation probabilities than non-associated chains that were equally common. In a later analysis, TCR association rates were found to vary across HLA loci, with the most associated TCRs seen for DRB1 alleles and the fewest for HLA-C alleles. In a later genetic analysis, a missense DCLRE1C variant was associated with V-gene and J-gene trimming of TCR beta chains, and the association was replicated in an independent cohort. When HLA alleles, especially DR and DQ, strongly co-occurred, TCR associations were difficult to assign to individual alleles. A further reported finding was that TCR beta sequences accurately predicted the HLA-A and HLA-B alleles for most subjects in the first cohort. In a later analysis, several top co-occurrence clusters were reported to appear linked to parvovirus B19, influenza, CMV and Epstein-Barr virus. According to the authors, the approach could potentially be generalized to other disease states and immunological phenotypes. Cytomegalovirus status was reported to be diagnosed by the classifier with high specificity and sensitivity in both the original and validation cohorts. A group of highly shared sequence variants was considered likely to be a technical artifact of the sequencing pipeline. A later analysis associated about 16,000 TCR beta sequences with specific HLA alleles at a false discovery rate of 0.05. Linkage disequilibrium might explain the correlated functional status among segregating V segments, but an unknown experimental factor could not be excluded. Across donors, most TCR sequences were observed very rarely, whereas some public TCRs were present in many individuals. Some IMGT-functional V segments, including TRBV6-2 and TRBV6-3, could not be distinguished by the 87-base-pair reads and were therefore excluded. HLA typing was unavailable for some donors at each locus, so association tests used only the typed subset. CMV serostatus was the only immune exposure information available for the cohort. The presence/absence analyses assumed that sequencing depth was roughly uniform across donors, and that assumption may not be true. Because counts were too low, seventeen rarely observed V segments, including chromosome 9 orphons, were left out of the earlier analysis of several hundred of the donors. In a later genetic analysis, fewer N-insertions in productive TCRs were reported among donors in an Asian-associated ancestry cluster than the roughly 700-donor mean. Only TCR beta chains were sequenced in this cohort, and the absence of alpha or paired-chain data limited detectable features. A few of the identified cytomegalovirus-associated TCR beta chains were confirmed in vitro to be specific for cytomegalovirus antigens. In a later analysis, most CMV-associated TCR beta chains were found to appear HLA-restricted, with HLA associations seemingly driven largely by CMV exposure. In an earlier analysis of some 500 of the donors, most TCR beta V segments were observed in productive rearrangements about 87% or about 30% of the time, broadly matching IMGT annotations. The study gave a list of 150 to 200 TCR beta chains associated with cytomegalovirus.

From the germline V gene (reference sequence), CDR1 is GTSNPN and CDR2 is SVGIG. Counted from cysteine to phenylalanine, this CDR3 has 11 amino acids. Here the CDR3 DNA is all that survives: 33 bases in frame from base 1. V was cut back by 3 bases and J by 5 bases, leaving a gap of 7 bases between them. Libraries came from the immunoSEQ multiplex PCR assay. For the multiplex PCR, a mixture combining 60 forward primers for TCR Vbeta segments and 13 reverse primers for TCR Jbeta segments was used. The CDR3 region of rearranged TCR beta genes was amplified from genomic DNA by a multiplex PCR assay. On the Illumina HiSeq System, the amplified TCR beta libraries were sequenced as 87-base-pair reads. Turning to the authors' computational methods: A later analysis tallied some 79 million unique TCR beta chains across the 640 or so repertoires, and approximately 12 million of those chains were shared by two or more donors. Raw reads were error-corrected and collapsed into unique sequences with a nearest-neighbor algorithm that merged closely related sequences to remove PCR and sequencing errors. To assign V, D and J gene segments, CDR3 sequences were aligned to IMGT reference sequences. For a sequence to be retained, a match of at least six nucleotides was required to both a V gene segment and a J gene segment. Rearrangements were classified as productive when the CDR3 lacked stop codons and remained in frame with V and J, and all other rearrangements were classified as non-productive. CDR3 was defined according to IMGT convention as the region running from the second conserved V-encoded cysteine to the conserved J-encoded phenylalanine. The earlier analysis of approximately 590 of the donors excluded any sequence lacking an unambiguous match to a single V gene segment. In an earlier analysis of 587 of the donors, V segments were called functional above 56.7% productive rearrangements and were called segregating when the between-donor standard deviation exceeded 5%. To diagnose cytomegalovirus status from the catalog of TCR beta chain sequences, a statistical classification framework was built. In a later analysis, TCR nucleotide sequences were compared against IMGT/GENE-DB human TR gene sequences so that V and J genes could be assigned. In a later analysis, CDR3 sequences and most-parsimonious VDJ recombination scenarios were assigned using the TCRdist pipeline. In a later analysis, each TCR beta chain was defined by its CDR3 amino acid sequence together with its V-gene family, and reads without a unique V-gene family were excluded. A later analysis removed several hundred highly shared, low-generation-probability nucleotide sequences to deal with suspected cross-contamination and a sequencing artifact. In a later analysis, a clonal expansion index was calculated for each public chain from normalized within-repertoire ranks of inferred template counts. Generation probabilities in a later analysis came from a VDJ recombination model fitted to out-of-frame rearrangements, and those results were checked against IGoR. Hypergeometric tests were used in a later analysis to score TCR-TCR, TCR-HLA and TCR-CMV co-occurrence, with a repertoire-size bias correction applied to the TCR pairs. False discovery rates were estimated in a later analysis by permuting HLA or CMV assignments 20 times. A later analysis grouped co-occurring TCRs with DBSCAN, adding TCRdist sequence similarity when clustering within HLA-allele-positive subsets. Repertoires with fewer than 30,000 or more than 120,000 public chains were left out of co-occurrence clustering, as were a few repertoires with anomalous nucleotide sharing. The table was pulled from immuneACCESS by TCRdb, which kept in-frame rearrangements only. Such tables lose some clones; where checked, under half of the loss comes from unresolved V genes, and the rest has no known cause. That table gives V, J and clone size, and the DNA gave D and trimming. Here the sample has about 130,000 clones; around 72% occur a single time. In total, the top ten clones hold less than 3.5% of the sample.

The cohort consisted of some 670 healthy bone marrow donors. Cohort members were all nominally healthy when sampled, although unrecorded immune exposures were likely present. Of the 650 to 700 cohort members, almost 300 had positive CMV serostatus and about 360 had negative CMV serostatus, and CMV serostatus was not recorded for the donor. Every donor gave a peripheral blood sample, and the peripheral blood mononuclear cells from that sample were used for TCR beta sequencing. The Qiagen DNeasy Blood Extraction Kit was used to extract genomic DNA from the blood cell samples. This clone was detected a few times. It has no known antigen specificity. Nothing much larger sits one base from this clone, and base qualities are not available.

The clonotype was recovered from a human donor in good health. Recombination joined TRBV30 with TRBJ2-5, and possibly TRBD2, on 5 matching bases. Material: PBMCs. The base sequence is TGTGCCTGGAGCGAGCGGGAGACCCAGTACTTC. This codes for CAWSERETQYF. Supplemented by the reference TRBV30 and TRBJ2-5 proteins around the CDR3, the complete variable domain is SQTIHQWPATLVQPVGSPLSLECTVEGTSNPNLYWYRQAAGRGLQLLFYSVGIGQISSEVPQNLSASRPQDRQFILSSKKLLLSDSGFYLCAWSERETQYFGPGTRLLVL.